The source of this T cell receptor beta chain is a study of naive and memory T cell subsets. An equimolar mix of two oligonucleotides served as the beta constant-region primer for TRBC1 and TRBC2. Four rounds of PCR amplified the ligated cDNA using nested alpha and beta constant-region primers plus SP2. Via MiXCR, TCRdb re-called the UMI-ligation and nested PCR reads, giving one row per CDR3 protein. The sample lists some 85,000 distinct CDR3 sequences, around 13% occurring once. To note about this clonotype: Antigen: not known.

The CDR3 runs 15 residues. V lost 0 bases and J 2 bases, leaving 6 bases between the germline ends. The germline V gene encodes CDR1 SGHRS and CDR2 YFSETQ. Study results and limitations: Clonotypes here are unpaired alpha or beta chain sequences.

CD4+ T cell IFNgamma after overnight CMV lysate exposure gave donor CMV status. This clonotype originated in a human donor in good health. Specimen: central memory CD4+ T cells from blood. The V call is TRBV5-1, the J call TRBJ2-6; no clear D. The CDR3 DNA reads TGCGCCAGCAGCTTGGGGCAGGCTGGGGCCAACGTCCTGACTTTC. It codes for CASSLGQAGANVLTF. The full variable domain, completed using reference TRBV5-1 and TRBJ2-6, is KAGVTQTPRYLIKTRGQQVTLSCSPISGHRSVSWYQQTPGQGLQFLFEYFSETQRNKGNFPGRFSGRQFSNSRSEMNVSTLELGDSALYLCASSLGQAGANVLTFGAGSRLTVL.